This T cell receptor beta chain was observed in a study of cytomegalovirus exposure and HLA in healthy donors. General study results and limits: Sequencing artifact likely explains a cluster of highly shared sequence variants. 87-base-pair reads could not separate some V segments, including TRBV6-2 and TRBV6-3.

Trimming pared 6 bases from V and 2 bases from J, leaving 8 bases between. This CDR3 region has 13 residues. Germline CDR1 and CDR2: MNHNS and SASEGT. This clone appeared a single time. The antigen remains undetermined. Healthy donors of bone marrow made up the group. Primers included in the PCR were 60 Vbeta and 13 Jbeta primers. Assay used: immunoSEQ multiplex PCR; TCRdb lists only in-frame clones, some missing. The data show approximately 100,000 clones, approximately 80% seen once. This clonotype originated in a female donor in good health and CMV-seropositive. Sequenced sample: PBMCs. The chain joins TRBV6-1 to TRBJ1-5; D possibly corresponds to TRBD1 (5 bases). CDR3 nucleotides: TGTGCCAGCAGGGTGACAGGCAATCAGCCCCAGCATTTT. Translating gives CASRVTGNQPQHF.